Reported below is one T cell receptor (beta chain). Constant-region reverse primers amplified full-length variable regions, followed by semi-nested Nested Universal Primer A PCR. Each CDR3 protein is one row after TCRdb ran MiXCR on the 5' RACE reads. This sample has roughly 45,000 distinct CDR3 sequences; approximately 28% occur once, and the top ten carry more than 3.5%. There are 12 residues in the CDR3. Germline CDR1 reads DFQATT; CDR2 reads SNEGSKA (reference sequence). The V gene end was trimmed by 2 bases and the J gene end by 6 bases; junction bases not matched to a gene: 2. Sequenced: tumor-infiltrating memory CD4+ T cells sorted from the breast tumor. Stated subset: memory CD4+ T cells, CD4+CD45RO+CD25-. The V and J genes are TRBV20-1 and TRBJ2-5; 8 nucleotides align to TRBD1. The clonotype comes from a female donor with breast cancer. CDR3: CSARQGAKTQYF. The CDR3, as DNA: TGCAGTGCTAGACAGGGGGCAAAGACCCAGTACTTC.